The 27 T cell receptor beta chains presented below share a single source sample, sequenced in a study of metastatic and nonmetastatic thyroid tumors. TCRdb recomputed clones from the PCR reads via MiXCR. The table lists 25,000 to 35,000 clones, over 20% of them singletons. There were no patients who had received any treatment before thyroid surgery. The sequenced sample consisted of blood. Receptors were obtained from a female donor with papillary thyroid cancer or a benign thyroid nodule (not recorded which). Some clones in this sample may be carry-over from other donors' samples.

This clone was counted many times. The chain recombines TRBV2 with TRBJ1-2; 8 nucleotides match TRBD1. With V trimmed by 7 bases and J by 4 bases, 8 bases remained unmatched. The CDR3 spans 14 residues. CDR1 SNHLY and CDR2 FYNNEI come from the germline V gene. The CDR3 region is CASTGGQDSYGYTF. The CDR3 bases are TGTGCCAGCACCGGGGGACAGGATAGCTATGGCTACACCTTC.

This clone was detected a few times. The chain uses TRBV6-2 or TRBV6-3 and TRBJ2-5; perhaps TRBD2 as D (5 bases). The germline V gene has CDR1 MNHEY and CDR2 SVGEGT. There are 16 residues in the CDR3. Deletions cut 0 bases from V and 4 bases from J, with 15 bases between. The CDR3 nucleotides read TGTGCCAGCAGTTACTCGTTGGGAGTGGGTGGAGAGACCCAGTACTTC. Protein product: CASSYSLGVGGETQYF.

Ten or more counts support this clone. V usage is TRBV9 and J usage is TRBJ2-1; the match to TRBD2 covers 8 bases. Germline CDR1 is SGDLS and CDR2 is YYNGEE. Unmatched junction bases numbered 2, after V lost 0 bases and J lost 0 bases. The CDR3 contains 16 residues. CDR3 protein: CASSVASGFSYNEQFF. In DNA, the CDR3 is TGTGCCAGCAGCGTAGCTAGCGGGTTCTCCTACAATGAGCAGTTCTTC.

This clone was detected a few times. Since a much larger clone is just one base distant, this may be a read error. This sequence joins TRBV5-4 and TRBJ2-3, with D unresolved. Germline V gene lookup returns CDR1 SGHNT and CDR2 YYREEE (reference sequence). Trimming removed 0 bases at V and 4 bases at J, with 9 bases between. This CDR3 contains 14 residues. The CDR3 sequence: CASSLDAYSDTQYF. The CDR3 bases are TGTGCCAGCAGCTTGGATGCGTATTCAGATACGCAGTATTTT.

In its sample, this clone was seen a few times. This rearrangement joins TRBV7-6 to TRBJ2-7, with 7 bases aligning to TRBD1. Germline-derived CDR1 and CDR2 are SGHVS and FNYEAQ. The CDR3 covers 13 residues. The V and J ends lost 6 bases and 7 bases, in that order; junction bases with no gene match: 9. The CDR3 loop is CASSLSTGDEQYF. In nucleotides, the CDR3 is TGTGCCAGCAGTTTATCCACAGGGGATGAGCAGTACTTC.

This clone has at least ten counts. The gene calls are TRBV7-2 and TRBJ2-2; unclear D gene. There are 13 residues in the CDR3. Trimming pared 5 bases from V and 4 bases from J, leaving 8 bases between. Germline CDR1 reads SGHTA; CDR2 reads FQGNSA. The CDR3 protein is CASSRRATGELFF. CDR3 DNA: TGTGCCAGCAGCCGTAGGGCCACCGGGGAGCTGTTTTTT. The full variable domain, completed using reference TRBV7-2 and TRBJ2-2, is GAGVSQSPSNKVTEKGKDVELRCDPISGHTALYWYRQSLGQGLEFLIYFQGNSAPDKSGLPSDRFSAERTGGSVSTLTIQRTQQEDSAVYLCASSRRATGELFFGEGSRLTVL.

This clone was observed a single time. The CDR3 DNA reads as TGTGCCAGCAGCCCCACCCGGGGACAGGGGCACGGAGCTTTCTTT. Protein: CASSPTRGQGHGAFF. V usage is TRBV9 and J usage is TRBJ1-1; 10 bases are a match to TRBD1. Unmatched junction bases numbered 13, after V lost 4 bases and J lost 10 bases. CDR3 length: 15 amino acids. Germline-derived CDR1 and CDR2 are SGDLS and YYNGEE.

This clone is termed medium-sized (0.01 to 0.1%). The chain is built from TRBV2 and TRBJ2-7, with 10 nucleotides matching TRBD1. This CDR3 contains 14 residues. Germline-derived CDR1 and CDR2 are SNHLY and FYNNEI. The ends lost 7 bases at V and 3 bases at J; junction bases unmatched: 6. CDR3 coding DNA: TGTGCCAGCAAGGCGACAGGGGGCGGCTACGAGCAGTACTTC. Translating gives CASKATGGGYEQYF.

The chain combines TRBV30 with TRBJ2-2; the D is unclear. CDR1 and CDR2 (germline): GTSNPN, SVGIG (reference sequence). V was clipped by 3 bases and J by 8 bases, with 10 bases between them. CDR3 size: 12 residues. The CDR3 loop reads CAWRPSWGELFF. Written as DNA, the CDR3 is TGTGCCTGGAGACCCTCGTGGGGGGAGCTGTTTTTT.

The rearrangement uses TRBV30 and TRBJ1-2; D might be TRBD1 (6 bases). The CDR3 is 15 amino acids. CDR1 and CDR2 (germline): GTSNPN, SVGIG (reference sequence). The V end was cut by 2 bases, the J end by 6 bases, with 19 bases between. CDR3 coding DNA: TGTGCCTGGAGTTTCAGCGACAGGCGGCGTAATGGCTACACCTTC. This codes for CAWSFSDRRRNGYTF.

This clone is labeled medium-sized. The chain uses TRBV11-2 and TRBJ2-4; 11 bases align to TRBD1. The CDR3 runs to 17 residues. CDR1 is SGHAT and CDR2 is FQNNGV in the germline V gene. The ends lost 4 bases at V and 6 bases at J; junction bases unmatched: 11. The CDR3 spells CASSSLRGQGERNIQYF. CDR3 DNA: TGTGCCAGCAGCTCACTCCGGGGACAGGGGGAAAGAAACATTCAGTACTTC.

Only a few counts were recorded for this clone. The V gene is TRBV6-1, the J gene TRBJ2-7, with D perhaps matching TRBD2 (6 bases). Per the germline V gene, CDR1 is MNHNS and CDR2 is SASEGT. The CDR3 covers 14 residues. V was trimmed by 6 bases and J by 2 bases, leaving 14 bases between them. CDR3 sequence: CASSRDRGTYEQYF. CDR3 nucleotide sequence: TGTGCCAGCAGCCGCGACCGGGGGACCTACGAGCAGTACTTC.

By share, this clone ranks as medium-sized (0.01 to 0.1%). This rearrangement joins TRBV27 to TRBJ1-5; no clear D. CDR3 size: 14 residues. Trimming removed 5 bases at V and 2 bases at J, with 10 bases between. In germline, CDR1 is MNHEY, CDR2 SMNVEV (reference sequence). The CDR3, as DNA: TGTGCCAGCAGTCCTACGAATGGCAATCAGCCCCAGCATTTT. Protein product: CASSPTNGNQPQHF.

About this clone: A read error may account for a junction end that differs from germline. This rearrangement joins TRBV2 to TRBJ2-7; the match to TRBD2 covers 10 bases. Germline V gene sequence: CDR1 SNHLY, CDR2 FYNNEI. The CDR3 runs 15 residues. The CDR3 here is CASKGTALAGRAVDF. CDR3 coding DNA: TGTGCCAGCAAGGGGACGGCACTAGCGGGAAGGGCCGTGGACTTC.

This clone was seen only a few times. The rearrangement uses TRBV27 and TRBJ2-7; possibly TRBD1 for D (6 bases). From germline, CDR1 is MNHEY and CDR2 SMNVEV (reference sequence). CDR3 length equals 15 residues. V was shortened by 6 bases and J by 4 bases, with 19 bases between the two germline ends. The CDR3 DNA follows: TGTGCCAGCAGGTCCGTCGCAGCAGGGGTTTACGAGCAGTACGTC. It is translated as CASRSVAAGVYEQYV.

This clone was seen many times. The chain joins TRBV20-1 to TRBJ2-5; 9 bases line up with TRBD2. V lost 4 bases and J lost 0; bases outside the gene matches: 6. The CDR3 sequence is 15 residues long. Germline CDR1 and CDR2: DFQATT and SNEGSKA (reference sequence). The CDR3 here is CSAMTPSGNQETQYF. CDR3 nucleotide sequence: TGCAGTGCTATGACCCCTAGCGGGAACCAAGAGACCCAGTACTTC.

In this sample, this clone turned up a few times. The chain has TRBV10-3 and TRBJ1-1; D is unclear. Germline lookup yields CDR1 ENHRY and CDR2 SYGVKD. This CDR3 spans 12 amino acids. Deletions cut 2 bases from V and 4 bases from J, with 5 bases between. The CDR3 region has the DNA TGTGCCATCAGTGAGACCGGCACTGAAGCTTTCTTT. Translated: CAISETGTEAFF.

This clone was seen more than once but under ten times. V is TRBV10-3 and J is TRBJ1-6, with TRBD1 identical over 9 bases. CDR3 size: 16 residues. Germline trimming cut 5 bases from V and 8 bases from J; bases unmatched to any gene: 10. The germline gives CDR1 ENHRY, CDR2 SYGVKD. The CDR3 DNA is TGTGCCATCAGTAGACAGGGGGTTAGTAAGGATTCACCCCTCCACTTT. This gives the protein CAISRQGVSKDSPLHF.

This clone occurred many times. The chain links TRBV5-1 to TRBJ2-5, with D unclear. CDR3 length: 21 amino acids. Per germline, CDR1 SGHRS and CDR2 YFSETQ. V was clipped by 1 base and J by 5 bases, with 33 bases between them. The CDR3 DNA follows: TGCGCCAGCAGCTTGCCCGAACCCAGCAACCTTGGCAGAGGTCACCTGGAGACCCAGTACTTC. Protein: CASSLPEPSNLGRGHLETQYF.

Note on this clone: A much larger clone lies one base from this, so it may be a read error. V and J are TRBV20-1 and TRBJ2-5, with 8 bases that match TRBD2. CDR1 is DFQATT and CDR2 is SNEGSKA in the germline V gene (reference sequence). There are 15 residues in the CDR3. Trimming took 1 base from V and 5 from J; bases not matched to a gene: 9. CDR3 DNA: TGCAGTGCTAGAGCTCTAGCGGGTCCCTGGGAGACCCAGTACTTC. Encoded protein: CSARALAGPWETQYF.

The J gene is TRBJ2-7, the V gene TRBV9, with TRBD1 matching 8 bases. CDR3 length: 14 amino acids. The V gene's germline CDR1 is SGDLS and CDR2 YYNGEE. With V trimmed by 4 bases and J by 3 bases, 6 bases remained unmatched. The CDR3, as DNA: TGTGCCAGCAGCCCCTGGACAGGGAGCTACGAGCAGTACTTC. Translation gives CASSPWTGSYEQYF. The full variable domain, its missing parts supplied by reference TRBV9 and TRBJ2-7, is DSGVTQTPKHLITATGQRVTLRCSPRSGDLSVYWYQQSLDQGLQFLIQYYNGEERAKGNILERFSAQQFPDLHSELNLSSLELGDSALYFCASSPWTGSYEQYFGPGTRLTVT.

This clone showed up just a few times. The chain has TRBV11-3 and TRBJ1-3; D ambiguous. Germline loops: CDR1 SGHNT, CDR2 YENEEA. This CDR3 is built from 13 residues. Trimming shortened V by 2 bases and J by 4 bases, and 6 bases separated the two germline ends. The CDR3: CASSLNAGNTIYF. DNA of the CDR3: TGTGCCAGCAGCTTAAACGCCGGAAACACCATATATTTT.

CDR3: CASSISFGQYSNQPQHF. CDR3 coding DNA: TGTGCCAGTAGTATAAGTTTTGGACAATATAGCAATCAGCCCCAGCATTTT. The chain links TRBV19 to TRBJ1-5, with D perhaps matching TRBD1 (5 bases). This CDR3 is 17 amino acids long. Trimming cost V 2 bases and J 0 bases, with 14 bases left between them. Germline V CDR1 and CDR2: LNHDA, SQIVND (reference sequence). Together with reference TRBV19 and TRBJ1-5, the CDR3 gives the full variable domain: DGGITQSPKYLFRKEGQNVTLSCEQNLNHDAMYWYRQDPGQGLRLIYYSQIVNDFQKGDIAEGYSVSREKKESFPLTVTSAQKNPTAFYLCASSISFGQYSNQPQHFGDGTRLSIL.

This clone was detected only a few times. The chain is built from TRBV7-8 and TRBJ1-1; D is possibly TRBD1 (6 bases). The CDR3 has 12 amino acids. V lost 5 bases to trimming and J lost 5 bases, with 9 bases between them. The germline V gene encodes CDR1 SGHVS and CDR2 FQNEAQ. Here the CDR3 reads CASSRGGTEAFF. The CDR3 region has the DNA TGTGCCAGCAGCCGAGGGGGGACTGAAGCTTTCTTT.

There are a few counts of this clone. The V call is TRBV6-1, the J call TRBJ2-7; 11 bases are a match to TRBD1. Germline V CDR1 and CDR2: MNHNS, SASEGT. After removal of 3 bases from V and 4 bases from J, the junction contained 11 bases not matched to a gene. This CDR3 contains 17 residues. DNA of the CDR3: TGTGCCAGCAGTGACTCCCTCTGGACAGGGGGCATGTACGAGCAGTACTTC. This codes for CASSDSLWTGGMYEQYF.

This clone came up many times. V is TRBV29-1 and J is TRBJ2-3, with 9 nucleotides matching TRBD2. J gave up 8 bases and V 5 bases, and 8 bases lay outside the gene matches. Germline CDR1 reads SQVTM; CDR2 reads ANQGSEA. This CDR3 is built from 13 residues. The CDR3 spells CSVSSGAKGTQYF. CDR3 nucleotides: TGCAGCGTTTCTAGCGGGGCCAAGGGTACGCAGTATTTT.

This clone appeared many times. J is TRBJ2-3 and V is TRBV11-3, with TRBD2 identical over 7 bases. V trimming: 9 bases; J trimming: 4 bases; junction bases outside the gene matches: 10. Germline V gene lookup returns CDR1 SGHNT and CDR2 YENEEA. CDR3 length: 14 amino acids. The CDR3 region is CASQGGGSPDTQYF. The CDR3 DNA reads as TGTGCCAGTCAAGGAGGCGGGAGTCCAGATACGCAGTATTTT.